This TCR beta chain was profiled in a study of T-cell reconstitution after alpha-beta-depleted transplantation in children. Germline CDR1 and CDR2: SGHVS and FQNEAQ. V gave up 7 bases and J gave up 8 bases, with 17 bases separating them. CDR3 length: 14 residues. Preparation of the TCRbeta library used unique molecular identifiers. TCRdb re-analysed the PCR reads in MiXCR, keeping a single row per CDR3 protein. In the table there are hundreds of thousands of distinct CDR3 sequences, roughly a quarter of which are singletons. This clonotype was sampled from a female patient aged 2-9 years who had a stem cell transplant for congenital amegakaryocytic thrombocytopenia, so the T cells may come from the graft donor. The sequencing here drew on PBMCs, mostly from graft donor cells, taken 360 days after TCRalphabeta/CD19-depleted stem cell transplant. The chain uses TRBV7-8 and TRBJ1-4; tentatively, D is TRBD1 (5 bases). For the CDR3, the DNA is TGTGCCAGCACCTGGGACCGGACGGGGGAAAAACTGTTTTTT. This gives the protein CASTWDRTGEKLFF.